Below, one T cell receptor (beta chain) is given with its context. Only in-frame clones appear in the TCRdb table, and some are missing; sequencing was by immunoSEQ multiplex PCR. The sample holds around 97,000 clones; about 95% are singletons and the top ten take about 0.35%. The entry originates in a study of technical replicates of blood from a handful of donors. This sequence was found in a human donor in good health. The material sequenced was T cells isolated from PBMCs.

The CDR3 reads CASSYSIGQVSYEQYF. CDR3 coding DNA: TGTGCCAGCAGTTACTCGATAGGACAGGTTTCCTACGAGCAGTACTTC. This chain links TRBV6-5 with TRBJ2-7; TRBD1 agrees at 7 bases. This CDR3 is built from 16 residues. Losses at the gene ends were 0 bases for V and 1 base for J; bases not matched to a gene: 6. CDR1 is MNHEY, CDR2 SVGAGI, per germline.